The 21 T cell receptor beta chains reported below all come from one sample, sequenced in a study of persistence of HIV-infected CD4 T cells. Anti-CD3/anti-CD28 beads served as a nonspecific positive control stimulus. Responding CD4+ T cells were sorted by upregulation of both CD40 ligand and CD69. These receptors are not linked to any known antigen. This was the immunoSEQ version 4 assay in survey mode. Some clones are missing from TCRdb's copy, which holds only in-frame ones; the method was immunoSEQ multiplex PCR. The sample yields about 43,000 clones, more than 70% seen once. Sequenced material: CD4+ T cells sorted from PBMCs after 18-hour stimulation, taken from a patient who received antiretroviral therapy. The receptors stem from an adult man with HIV who was CMV-seropositive.

The chain uses TRBV18 and TRBJ1-2; D ambiguous. Trimming took off 3 bases at V and 6 bases at J, with 11 bases between the two ends. The germline CDR1 and CDR2 sequences are KGHSH and LQKENI. The CDR3 extends over 13 amino acids. CDR3 DNA: TGTGCCAGCTCACCTCTTAGGGTTGATGGCTACACCTTC. Protein sequence: CASSPLRVDGYTF. The variable domain in full, completed from reference TRBV18 and TRBJ1-2, reads NAGVMQNPRHLVRRRGQEARLRCSPMKGHSHVYWYRQLPEEGLKFMVYLQKENIIDESGMPKERFSAEFPKEGPSILRIQQVVRGDSAAYFCASSPLRVDGYTFGSGTRLTVV.

The chain uses TRBV19 and TRBJ1-4; D ambiguous. Trimming left V 4 bases short and J 3 bases short, with 12 bases between. The CDR3 is made up of 15 amino acids. Germline loops: CDR1 LNHDA, CDR2 SQIVND (reference sequence). In DNA form, the CDR3 reads TGTGCCAGTAGTACGCAGACAAGGGCTAATGAAAAACTGTTTTTT. Translated: CASSTQTRANEKLFF.

This clone has a single count. This sequence joins TRBV28 and TRBJ2-7; 10 bases map to TRBD1. The CDR3 is made up of 15 amino acids. J gave up 2 bases and V 6 bases, and 7 bases lay outside the gene matches. Germline-derived CDR1 and CDR2 are MDHEN and SYDVKM. This chain's CDR3 is CASRTGTGATYEQYF. The CDR3 region has the DNA TGTGCCAGCAGGACCGGGACAGGGGCCACCTACGAGCAGTACTTC.

The chain recombines TRBV7-2 with TRBJ2-3; no reliable D call. Germline V gives CDR1 SGHTA, CDR2 FQGNSA. V was cut by 5 bases and J by 0 bases, with 15 bases left in between. There are 16 residues in the CDR3. The CDR3 region has the DNA TGTGCCAGCAGCCTTAGGTCCGGTTCTAGCACAGATACGCAGTATTTT. This codes for CASSLRSGSSTDTQYF.

The rearrangement uses TRBV11-2 and TRBJ2-1, with TRBD2 matching over 8 bases. Germline CDR1 SGHAT, CDR2 FQNNGV. This CDR3 is built from 15 residues. Trimming took 4 bases from V and 2 from J; bases not matched to a gene: 4. This CDR3 is CASSSSGGPYNEQFF. CDR3 DNA: TGTGCCAGCAGCTCTTCGGGGGGGCCCTACAATGAGCAGTTCTTC.

This clone has a single count. This chain links TRBV5-4 with TRBJ1-3; no clear D. The CDR3 is made up of 15 amino acids. With 0 bases removed from V and 3 bases from J, the gap between germline ends came to 10 bases. Germline V CDR1 and CDR2: SGHNT, YYREEE (reference sequence). The CDR3 nucleotides are TGTGCCAGCAGCTTGGCCGGGCGTTATGGAAACACCATATATTTT. Translating gives CASSLAGRYGNTIYF.

The V and J genes are TRBV2 and TRBJ1-2; tentative D call: TRBD1 (5 bases). CDR3 length: 15 amino acids. CDR1 is SNHLY, CDR2 FYNNEI, per germline. The V and J ends lost 3 bases and 4 bases respectively, with 15 bases between them. This CDR3 reads CASSDPPGRSYGYTF. CDR3 DNA sequence: TGTGCCAGCAGTGACCCCCCAGGGAGATCCTATGGCTACACCTTC. The full variable domain, rest sourced from reference TRBV2 and TRBJ1-2, is EPEVTQTPSHQVTQMGQEVILRCVPISNHLYFYWYRQILGQKVEFLVSFYNNEISEKSEIFDDQFSVERPDGSNFTLKIRSTKLEDSAMYFCASSDPPGRSYGYTFGSGTRLTVV.

The genes are TRBV3-1 (or the pseudogene TRBV3-2) and TRBJ1-1; 7 nucleotides line up with TRBD1. CDR3 length: 15 amino acids. J was trimmed by 2 bases and V by 4 bases; bases with no gene match: 7. The germline gives CDR1 LGHDT, CDR2 YNNKEL (reference sequence). The CDR3 here is CASSPSGQPNTEAFF. CDR3 in DNA: TGTGCCAGCAGCCCTTCGGGACAGCCTAACACTGAAGCTTTCTTT.

The CDR3 protein is CASSYSGGQYNEQFF. The CDR3 bases are TGTGCCAGCAGTTATAGCGGGGGCCAATACAATGAGCAGTTCTTC. This chain connects TRBV6-5 to TRBJ2-1, with TRBD2 matching over 9 bases. This CDR3 is 15 amino acids long. V gave up 3 bases and J gave up 4 bases; unmatched junction bases: 4. Per germline, CDR1 MNHEY and CDR2 SVGAGI.

This chain joins TRBV5-1 and TRBJ1-1; perhaps TRBD1 as D (5 bases). CDR3 length equals 15 residues. Germline V CDR1 and CDR2: SGHRS, YFSETQ. Trimming stripped 4 bases from V and 4 bases from J, with 17 bases between. DNA of the CDR3: TGCGCCAGCAGCGGGACGGGCGTTTTGGGCACTGAAGCTTTCTTT. Amino acids: CASSGTGVLGTEAFF.

The chain recombines TRBV7-8 with TRBJ1-1, with 10 nucleotides matching TRBD1. Looked up from germline, CDR1 is SGHVS and CDR2 is FQNEAQ. The CDR3 is 16 amino acids. J gave up 1 base and V 1 base, and 3 bases lay outside the gene matches. In DNA, the CDR3 is TGTGCCAGCAGCTTAGAAAGGACAGGGGGGAACACTGAAGCTTTCTTT. It specifies CASSLERTGGNTEAFF.

The chain joins TRBV19 to TRBJ2-7; no clear D gene. V was clipped by 1 base and J by 0 bases, with 7 bases between them. The CDR3 extends over 14 amino acids. Per germline, CDR1 LNHDA and CDR2 SQIVND (reference sequence). CDR3 nucleotides: TGTGCCAGTAGTATAGGGGGATACTCCTACGAGCAGTACTTC. Translation gives CASSIGGYSYEQYF.

In DNA form, the CDR3 reads TGTGCCAGCAGTGAAGAGGGGCGGTACACTGAAGCTTTCTTT. Protein product: CASSEEGRYTEAFF. The chain couples TRBV2 to TRBJ1-1; a weak D match, TRBD1 (5 bases). Germline lookup yields CDR1 SNHLY and CDR2 FYNNEI. The CDR3 runs to 14 residues. V was trimmed by 1 base and J by 3 bases, leaving 9 bases between them.

V and J are TRBV27 and TRBJ2-6; no reliable D call. The CDR3 sequence is 15 residues long. Germline V gene lookup returns CDR1 MNHEY and CDR2 SMNVEV (reference sequence). The V end lost 7 bases, the J end lost 0 bases, and 10 bases lay between the germline ends. CDR3 sequence: CASMPGSSGANVLTF. DNA of the CDR3: TGTGCCAGCATGCCCGGCAGCTCTGGGGCCAACGTCCTGACTTTC.

The chain carries TRBV7-8 and TRBJ1-4; 8 bases line up with TRBD1. Germline-derived CDR1 and CDR2 are SGHVS and FQNEAQ. J was trimmed by 3 bases and V by 4 bases; bases with no gene match: 4. CDR3 length: 15 residues. CDR3 in DNA: TGTGCCAGCAGCTCAGGGGGCAAGGCTAATGAAAAACTGTTTTTT. Its protein product is CASSSGGKANEKLFF.

This rearrangement joins TRBV5-5 to TRBJ1-3; no reliable D call. The germline V gene has CDR1 SGHKS and CDR2 YYEKEE (reference sequence). With 1 base removed from V and 0 bases from J, the gap between germline ends came to 5 bases. The CDR3 spans 14 residues. The CDR3 is CASSLLYSGNTIYF. DNA for the CDR3: TGTGCCAGCAGCTTGCTATACTCTGGAAACACCATATATTTT. The variable domain in full, completed from reference TRBV5-5 and TRBJ1-3, reads DAGVTQSPTHLIKTRGQQVTLRCSPISGHKSVSWYQQVLGQGPQFIFQYYEKEERGRGNFPDRFSARQFPNYSSELNVNALLLGDSALYLCASSLLYSGNTIYFGEGSWLTVV.

The CDR3 DNA follows: TGTGCCAGCTCTGACAGGCTAATGAACACTGAAGCTTTCTTT. As protein: CASSDRLMNTEAFF. This chain joins TRBV18 and TRBJ1-1; tentative D call: TRBD1 (6 bases). CDR3 length equals 14 residues. CDR1 and CDR2 (germline): KGHSH, LQKENI. V was clipped by 6 bases and J by 0 bases, with 11 bases between them.

The CDR3 region has the DNA TGTGCCAGCTCACCACTCTCTAACAGGGAACGTGTCGGGGAGCTGTTTTTT. Translating gives CASSPLSNRERVGELFF. The V gene is TRBV18, the J gene TRBJ2-2; tentatively, D is TRBD1 (6 bases). The CDR3 runs to 17 residues. V dropped 1 base and J dropped 7 bases, with 19 bases sitting between them. Germline V lookup: CDR1 KGHSH, CDR2 LQKENI.

J is TRBJ1-3 and V is TRBV12-3 or TRBV12-4, with D possibly being TRBD1 (6 bases). V was pared by 5 bases and J by 3 bases, with 8 bases between. The CDR3 is made up of 13 amino acids. CDR3 residues: CASSGGLGNTIYF. The CDR3 bases are TGTGCCAGCAGTGGGGGGCTTGGAAACACCATATATTTT.

The chain joins TRBV5-5 to TRBJ2-7; 9 bases fit TRBD2. Germline values: CDR1 SGHKS, CDR2 YYEKEE (reference sequence). The CDR3 consists of 17 residues. With V trimmed by 0 bases and J by 0 bases, 7 bases remained unmatched. The CDR3 reads CASSLAATSGISYEQYF. In nucleotides, the CDR3 is TGTGCCAGCAGCTTGGCCGCGACTAGCGGAATCTCCTACGAGCAGTACTTC.

CDR3 coding DNA: TGCAGCGTTGATTCAGGCTACGAGCAGTACTTC. It encodes CSVDSGYEQYF. V and J are TRBV29-1 and TRBJ2-7; D gene uncertain. V lost 3 bases, J lost 3 bases, and 6 bases lay in between. The CDR3 runs to 11 residues. Germline lookup yields CDR1 SQVTM and CDR2 ANQGSEA.